The text below deals with one T cell receptor (beta chain). Molecular barcoding with unique molecular identifiers was used for the TCRbeta library. In TCRdb, the PCR reads were re-called with MiXCR into one record per CDR3 protein. In the table there are 200,000 to 250,000 distinct CDR3 sequences, approximately 8% of which are singletons. The data originate from a study of T-cell reconstitution after alpha-beta-depleted transplantation in children. Germline V lookup: CDR1 SGHNT, CDR2 YENEEA. V shed 5 bases and J 3 bases; nucleotides not matched to a gene: 4. The CDR3 is 16 amino acids. The J gene is TRBJ2-2, the V gene TRBV11-3; 12 bases agree with TRBD1. The sequence was collected from a male patient younger than 18 who had a stem cell transplant for acute lymphoblastic leukemia, so the T cells may come from the graft donor. Sequencing used PBMCs, mostly from graft donor cells, obtained 180 days after TCRalphabeta/CD19-depleted stem cell transplant. CDR3 residues: CASSPGTGGYTGELFF. The CDR3 DNA reads TGTGCCAGCAGCCCAGGGACAGGGGGCTACACCGGGGAGCTGTTTTTT.